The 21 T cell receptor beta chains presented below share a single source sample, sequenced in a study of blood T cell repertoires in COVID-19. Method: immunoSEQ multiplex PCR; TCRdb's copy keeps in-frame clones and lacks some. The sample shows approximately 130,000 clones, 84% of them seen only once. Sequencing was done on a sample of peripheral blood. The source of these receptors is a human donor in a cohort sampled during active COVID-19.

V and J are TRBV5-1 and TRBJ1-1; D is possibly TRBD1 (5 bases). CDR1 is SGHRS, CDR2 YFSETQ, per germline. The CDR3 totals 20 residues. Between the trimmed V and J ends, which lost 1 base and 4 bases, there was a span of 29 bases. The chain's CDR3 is CASSLWSRGDPGEVATEAFF. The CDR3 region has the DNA TGCGCCAGCAGCTTGTGGAGCCGGGGCGATCCGGGGGAGGTTGCCACTGAAGCTTTCTTT.

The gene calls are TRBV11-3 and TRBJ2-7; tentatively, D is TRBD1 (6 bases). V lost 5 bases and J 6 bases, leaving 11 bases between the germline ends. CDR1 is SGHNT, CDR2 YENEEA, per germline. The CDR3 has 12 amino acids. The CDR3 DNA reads TGTGCCAGCAGCCCAGGGGCGGGCGAGCAGTACTTC. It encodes CASSPGAGEQYF.

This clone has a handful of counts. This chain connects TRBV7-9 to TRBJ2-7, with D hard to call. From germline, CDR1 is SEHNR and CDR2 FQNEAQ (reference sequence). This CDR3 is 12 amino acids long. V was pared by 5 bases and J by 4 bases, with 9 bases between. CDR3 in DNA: TGTGCCAGCAGCCCAAGTGAGTACGAGCAGTACTTC. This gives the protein CASSPSEYEQYF.

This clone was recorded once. CDR3 region: CASSLDWTGAGNTIYF. The CDR3 coding sequence is TGCGCCAGCAGCCTGGACTGGACAGGGGCTGGAAACACCATATATTTT. The chain employs TRBV4-1 and TRBJ1-3; 9 positions agree with TRBD1. J gave up 2 bases and V 4 bases, and 6 bases lay outside the gene matches. This CDR3 has 16 residues. Germline CDR1 reads MGHRA; CDR2 reads YSYEKL.

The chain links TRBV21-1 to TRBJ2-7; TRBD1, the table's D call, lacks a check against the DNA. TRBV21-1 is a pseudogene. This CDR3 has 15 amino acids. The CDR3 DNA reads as TGTGCCAGCAGCAAAGCGAAGACACAAGCCTACGAGCAGTACTTC. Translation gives CASSKAKTQAYEQYF.

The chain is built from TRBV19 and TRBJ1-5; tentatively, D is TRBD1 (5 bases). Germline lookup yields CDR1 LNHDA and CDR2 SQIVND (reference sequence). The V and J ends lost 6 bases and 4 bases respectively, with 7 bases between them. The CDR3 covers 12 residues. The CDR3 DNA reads TGTGCCAGTAGGGGGGGTAATCAGCCCCAGCATTTT. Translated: CASRGGNQPQHF.

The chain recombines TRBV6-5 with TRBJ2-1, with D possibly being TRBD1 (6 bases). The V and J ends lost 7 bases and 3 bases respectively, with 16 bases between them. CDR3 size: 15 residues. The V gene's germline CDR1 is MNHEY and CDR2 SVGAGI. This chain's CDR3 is CASTSPDRFYNEQFF. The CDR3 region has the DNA TGTGCCAGCACATCCCCGGACAGATTCTACAATGAGCAGTTCTTC.

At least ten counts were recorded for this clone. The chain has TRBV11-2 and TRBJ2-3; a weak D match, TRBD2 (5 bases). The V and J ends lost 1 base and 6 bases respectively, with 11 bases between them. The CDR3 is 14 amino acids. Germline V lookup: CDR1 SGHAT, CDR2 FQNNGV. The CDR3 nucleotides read TGTGCCAGCAGCTTAGGACCAACGGGGGATACGCAGTATTTT. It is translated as CASSLGPTGDTQYF.

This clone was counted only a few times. CDR3 region: CASSGETGFGETQYF. CDR3 DNA: TGTGCCAGTAGTGGCGAGACAGGGTTCGGAGAGACCCAGTACTTC. The chain combines TRBV19 with TRBJ2-5; TRBD1 matches 7 bases. The CDR3 is 15 residues long. CDR1 LNHDA and CDR2 SQIVND come from the germline V gene (reference sequence). J was trimmed by 4 bases and V by 5 bases; bases with no gene match: 10.

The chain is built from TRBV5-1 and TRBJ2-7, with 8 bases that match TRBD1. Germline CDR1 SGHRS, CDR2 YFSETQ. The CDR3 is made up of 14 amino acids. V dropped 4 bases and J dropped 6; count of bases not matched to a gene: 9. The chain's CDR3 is CASSREDRAGEQYF. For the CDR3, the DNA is TGCGCCAGCAGCCGCGAGGACAGGGCCGGCGAGCAGTACTTC.

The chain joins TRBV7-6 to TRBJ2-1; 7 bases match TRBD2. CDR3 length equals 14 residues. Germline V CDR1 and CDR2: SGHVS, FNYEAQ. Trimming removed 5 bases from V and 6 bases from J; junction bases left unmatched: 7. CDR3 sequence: CASSARTSFNEQFF. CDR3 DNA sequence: TGTGCCAGCAGCGCGCGGACTAGTTTCAATGAGCAGTTCTTC.

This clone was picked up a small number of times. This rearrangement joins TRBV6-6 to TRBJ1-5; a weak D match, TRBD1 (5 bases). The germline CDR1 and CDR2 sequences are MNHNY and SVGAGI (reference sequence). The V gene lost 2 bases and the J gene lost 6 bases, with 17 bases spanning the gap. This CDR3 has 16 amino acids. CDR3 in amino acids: CASSYPPGSESQPQHF. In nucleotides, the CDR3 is TGTGCCAGCAGTTACCCGCCAGGGTCCGAAAGTCAGCCCCAGCATTTT.

The CDR3 bases are TGCGCCAGCAGCCAAGAGTGGGGCAGCTATGGCTACACCTTC. It encodes CASSQEWGSYGYTF. The V and J genes are TRBV4-1 and TRBJ1-2; D is possibly TRBD1 (5 bases). The V gene lost 0 bases and the J gene lost 4 bases, with 9 bases spanning the gap. The CDR3 is made up of 14 amino acids. Looked up from germline, CDR1 is MGHRA and CDR2 is YSYEKL.

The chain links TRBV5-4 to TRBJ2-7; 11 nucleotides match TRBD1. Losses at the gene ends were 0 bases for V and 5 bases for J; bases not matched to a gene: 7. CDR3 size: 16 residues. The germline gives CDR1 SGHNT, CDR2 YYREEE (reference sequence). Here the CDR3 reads CASSLGRDRGSDEQYF. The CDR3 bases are TGTGCCAGCAGCTTGGGCCGGGACAGGGGGTCGGACGAGCAGTACTTC.

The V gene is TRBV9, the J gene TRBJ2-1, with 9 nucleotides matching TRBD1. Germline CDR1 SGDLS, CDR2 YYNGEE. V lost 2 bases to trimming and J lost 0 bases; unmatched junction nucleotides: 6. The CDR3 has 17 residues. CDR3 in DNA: TGTGCCAGCAGCGTTGGGACAGGGTTCCTCTCCTACAATGAGCAGTTCTTC. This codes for CASSVGTGFLSYNEQFF.

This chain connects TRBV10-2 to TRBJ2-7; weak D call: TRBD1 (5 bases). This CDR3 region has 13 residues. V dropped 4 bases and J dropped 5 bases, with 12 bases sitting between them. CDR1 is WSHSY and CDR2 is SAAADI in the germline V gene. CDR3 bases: TGCGCCAGCAGTGGGCAGGGCAGAAACGAGCAGTACTTC. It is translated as CASSGQGRNEQYF.

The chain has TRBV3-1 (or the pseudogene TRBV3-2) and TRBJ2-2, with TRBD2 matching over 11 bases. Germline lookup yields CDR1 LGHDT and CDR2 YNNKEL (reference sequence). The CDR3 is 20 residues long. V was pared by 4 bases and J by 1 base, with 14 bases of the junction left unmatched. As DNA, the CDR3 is TGTGCCAGCAGCCCTCTCCTAGGGGCTAGCGGGGGGATGAACACCGGGGAGCTGTTTTTT. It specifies CASSPLLGASGGMNTGELFF.

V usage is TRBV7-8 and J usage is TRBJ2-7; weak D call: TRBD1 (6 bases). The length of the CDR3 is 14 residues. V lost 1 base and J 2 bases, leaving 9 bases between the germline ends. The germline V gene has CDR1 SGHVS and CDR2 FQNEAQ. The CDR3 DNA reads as TGTGCCAGCAGCTTAGGAGGGGGTCCCTACGAGCAGTACTTC. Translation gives CASSLGGGPYEQYF.

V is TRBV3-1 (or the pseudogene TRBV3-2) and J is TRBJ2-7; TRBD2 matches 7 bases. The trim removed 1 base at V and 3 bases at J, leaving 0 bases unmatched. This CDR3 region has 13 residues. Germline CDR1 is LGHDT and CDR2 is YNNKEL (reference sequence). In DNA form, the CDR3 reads TGTGCCAGCAGCCAAGCGGGGGGCTACGAGCAGTACTTC. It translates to CASSQAGGYEQYF.

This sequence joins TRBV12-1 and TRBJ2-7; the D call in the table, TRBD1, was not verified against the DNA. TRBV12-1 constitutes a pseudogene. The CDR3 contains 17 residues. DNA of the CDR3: TGTGCCAGCAGCTTTGGCCCGTCGGACAGGCGATCCTACGAGCAGTACTTC. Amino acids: CASSFGPSDRRSYEQYF.

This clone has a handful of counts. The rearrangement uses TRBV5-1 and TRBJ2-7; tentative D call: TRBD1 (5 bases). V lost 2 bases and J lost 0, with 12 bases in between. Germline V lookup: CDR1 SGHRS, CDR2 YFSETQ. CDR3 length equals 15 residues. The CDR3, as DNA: TGCGCCAGCAGCTTAGACAGTGTCAGCTCCTACGAGCAGTACTTC. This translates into CASSLDSVSSYEQYF.